The 16 T cell receptor beta chains in this list originate from one sample, sequenced in a study of T cells after yellow fever vaccination. TCRdb fed the 5' RACE reads into MiXCR, producing one record per CDR3 protein. The sample lists some 350,000 distinct CDR3 sequences, 3% to 4.5% occurring once. The starting material was PBMCs, obtained 5 days after the yellow fever booster vaccination. The receptors were gathered from a man aged 18 to 29 who received the YFV17D yellow fever vaccine.

This clonotype has just a few counts. CDR3 sequence (DNA): TGTGCCAGCAGATCCATACAGGGGACTAACTATGGCTACACCTTC. This translates into CASRSIQGTNYGYTF. The rearrangement links TRBV5-5 to TRBJ1-2, with TRBD1 identical over 7 bases. CDR3 length equals 15 residues. With V trimmed by 5 bases and J by 0 bases, 7 bases remained unmatched. CDR1 and CDR2 (germline): SGHKS, YYEKEE (reference sequence).

The rearrangement uses TRBV20-1 and TRBJ2-7; 9 bases fit TRBD2. Losses at the gene ends were 6 bases for V and 4 bases for J; bases not matched to a gene: 10. CDR3 length: 14 residues. Germline V gives CDR1 DFQATT, CDR2 SNEGSKA (reference sequence). CDR3 coding DNA: TGCAGTGCCCCGAGCGGGGGGCCACTATACGAGCAGTACTTC. Encoded protein: CSAPSGGPLYEQYF.

This clonotype has ten or more counts. The V and J genes are TRBV2 and TRBJ2-7; tentative D call: TRBD1 (6 bases). Germline lookup yields CDR1 SNHLY and CDR2 FYNNEI. V was trimmed by 2 bases and J by 4 bases, leaving 18 bases between them. The CDR3 covers 16 residues. CDR3 DNA: TGTGCCAGCAGTGAAAAGGGACACCCTAGCCAATACGAGCAGTACTTC. Protein product: CASSEKGHPSQYEQYF.

This clonotype was counted at least ten times. This sequence joins TRBV5-1 and TRBJ2-7; D is possibly TRBD1 (5 bases). Germline V lookup: CDR1 SGHRS, CDR2 YFSETQ. V lost 8 bases, J lost 0 bases, and 18 bases lay in between. This CDR3 spans 15 amino acids. CDR3 in amino acids: CARKLQGRDSYEQYF. The CDR3 coding sequence is TGCGCCAGGAAACTCCAGGGTAGAGACTCCTACGAGCAGTACTTC.

The rearrangement links TRBV3-1 to TRBJ2-1; no clear D. The CDR3 length is 15 residues. Trimming pared 0 bases from V and 6 bases from J, leaving 12 bases between. Germline V gene sequence: CDR1 LGHDT, CDR2 YNNKEL (reference sequence). CDR3 coding DNA: TGTGCCAGCAGCCAAGATGTGACATCCATCAATGAGCAGTTCTTC. Its protein product is CASSQDVTSINEQFF.

This clonotype was observed many times. V is TRBV12-3 or TRBV12-4 and J is TRBJ2-3, with D unresolved. The length of the CDR3 is 14 residues. V was shortened by 6 bases and J by 0 bases, with 10 bases between the two germline ends. The CDR3 DNA sequence: TGTGCCAGCAGCCCGGCTGTGAGCACAGATACGCAGTATTTT. Translating gives CASSPAVSTDTQYF.

This clonotype has a count of ten or more. This chain uses TRBV12-5 with TRBJ2-7; D uncertain. The germline V and J ends were trimmed by 3 bases and 1 base, with 4 bases remaining between them. The CDR3 loop spans 12 amino acids. Germline CDR1 LGHNT, CDR2 FRNRAP. The CDR3 region has the DNA TGTGCTAGTGGTTTATCGTCCTACGAGCAGTACTTC. This encodes CASGLSSYEQYF.

This clonotype was detected a few times. The chain uses TRBV29-1 and TRBJ1-1, with 8 positions matching TRBD1. CDR3 size: 15 residues. V dropped 3 bases and J dropped 2; count of bases not matched to a gene: 8. Germline V CDR1 and CDR2: SQVTM, ANQGSEA. CDR3 sequence (DNA): TGCAGCGTTGATCCCCACAGGGGGGGAAACACTGAAGCTTTCTTT. Translation: CSVDPHRGGNTEAFF. Full variable domain (rest looked up from reference TRBV29-1 and TRBJ1-1): SAVISQKPSRDICQRGTSLTIQCQVDSQVTMMFWYRQQPGQSLTLIATANQGSEATYESGFVIDKFPISRPNLTFSTLTVSNMSPEDSSIYLCSVDPHRGGNTEAFFGQGTRLTVV.

In this sample, this clonotype turned up a few times. The chain uses TRBV28 and TRBJ1-1; D remains unclear. V lost 5 bases and J 0 bases, leaving 16 bases between the germline ends. CDR3 length: 16 amino acids. Per germline, CDR1 MDHEN and CDR2 SYDVKM. CDR3 nucleotide sequence: TGTGCCAGCAGTCTAGGGTTGGGCCCGGTGAACACTGAAGCTTTCTTT. It translates to CASSLGLGPVNTEAFF.

This clonotype was observed at least ten times. V usage is TRBV20-1 and J usage is TRBJ2-7; the match to TRBD2 covers 8 bases. Trimming took 6 bases from V and 3 from J; bases not matched to a gene: 1. This CDR3 is built from 11 residues. CDR1 and CDR2 from the germline V gene are DFQATT and SNEGSKA (reference sequence). The CDR3 region is CSAGTSYEQYV. DNA of the CDR3: TGCAGTGCGGGGACTAGCTACGAGCAGTACGTC.

The chain has TRBV20-1 and TRBJ2-7; TRBD2 agrees at 7 bases. The germline CDR1 and CDR2 sequences are DFQATT and SNEGSKA (reference sequence). The CDR3 has 12 amino acids. This CDR3 is CLPGGGSYEQYF. CDR3 bases: TGCCTGCCGGGCGGGGGTTCCTACGAGCAGTACTTC.

Concerning this clonotype itself: At one boundary the junction diverges from the germline segment, which might be a read error. This chain connects TRBV30 to TRBJ2-3; TRBD2 is a possible D gene (5 bases). This CDR3 spans 15 amino acids. Germline V gene sequence: CDR1 GTSNPN, CDR2 SVGIG (reference sequence). The CDR3 spells CAWCVPPGGVNTQYF. The CDR3 DNA reads TGTGCCTGGTGTGTTCCTCCCGGAGGAGTAAATACGCAGTATTTT.

This clonotype occurred a few times. The chain is built from TRBV11-2 and TRBJ2-3; 8 bases are shared with TRBD2. The V gene's germline CDR1 is SGHAT and CDR2 FQNNGV. The CDR3 length is 15 residues. Losses at the gene ends were 6 bases for V and 3 bases for J; bases not matched to a gene: 8. The CDR3 loop is CASRRPGGRTDTQYF. Written as DNA, the CDR3 is TGTGCCAGCAGGCGTCCGGGGGGGCGGACAGATACGCAGTATTTT.

The sample holds many counts of this clonotype. The V call is TRBV11-2, the J call TRBJ1-2, with D hard to call. Trimming pared 0 bases from V and 5 bases from J, leaving 7 bases between. CDR3 length: 13 amino acids. The germline V gene encodes CDR1 SGHAT and CDR2 FQNNGV. CDR3 protein: CASSLDTGYGYTF. The CDR3 DNA sequence: TGTGCCAGCAGCTTAGATACGGGGTATGGCTACACCTTC.

This clonotype came up a few times. The V gene is TRBV3-1, the J gene TRBJ1-6; D is undetermined. The CDR3 is 13 amino acids. V was trimmed by 2 bases and J by 7 bases, leaving 6 bases between them. Germline V gene data show CDR1 as LGHDT and CDR2 as YNNKEL (reference sequence). CDR3 protein: CASSQQLNSPLHF. The CDR3 coding sequence is TGTGCCAGCAGCCAACAGTTGAATTCACCCCTCCACTTT.

The gene calls are TRBV5-1 and TRBJ2-1; D is perhaps TRBD1 (5 bases). CDR1 and CDR2 (germline): SGHRS, YFSETQ. This CDR3 comprises 15 residues. Between the trimmed V and J ends, which lost 0 bases and 5 bases, there was a span of 12 bases. The CDR3 DNA sequence: TGCGCCAGCAGCTTGGTATCTAGGGGCCACAATGAGCAGTTCTTC. It translates to CASSLVSRGHNEQFF.